This T cell receptor beta chain was sequenced for a study of control samples from healthy donors and cancer patients. CDR3 size: 13 residues. The V and J ends lost 3 bases and 5 bases respectively, with 11 bases between them. Looked up from germline, CDR1 is SGHRS and CDR2 is YFSETQ. Assay: immunoSEQ multiplex PCR; the TCRdb copy retains only in-frame clones and omits some. The data show about 110,000 clones, around nine tenths seen once. Sequencing was carried out using blood. The sequence was obtained from a human donor in good health. The donor label of this sample is uncertain. This chain connects TRBV5-1 to TRBJ1-1; weak D call: TRBD1 (5 bases). The CDR3 spells CASSSREGTEAFF. The CDR3 region has the DNA TGCGCCAGCAGCTCCAGGGAAGGGACTGAAGCTTTCTTT.